The entry below gives a single T cell receptor beta chain sequence along with its context. Its antigen is undetermined. The entry originates in a study of T cell responses to AZD1222 COVID-19 vaccine. Whole-study findings and limits: Baseline seropositivity characterized only a handful of AZD1222 recipients. Spike regions recognized by vaccine-associated CD4 TCRs spanned the protein, led by 160-218 and 743-854.

Second-dose schedules of about 4 or about 12 weeks were combined. Repertoires were generated with immunoSEQ multiplex PCR, while TCRdb's copy carries only in-frame clones and drops some. The sample includes about 48,000 clones, about nine tenths of them seen just once. The CDR3 is 13 amino acids. Germline V gene lookup returns CDR1 SGHNT and CDR2 YYREEE (reference sequence). V gave up 1 base and J gave up 2 bases, with 6 bases separating them. The input for sequencing was peripheral blood, taken 28 days after the second AZD1222 dose. The TCR was taken from an adult who received the AZD1222 COVID-19 vaccine. The gene calls are TRBV5-4 and TRBJ1-1, with unresolved D. In DNA form, the CDR3 reads TGTGCCAGCAGCTTGACTTTCAACACTGAAGCTTTCTTT. Protein: CASSLTFNTEAFF.